These 15 T cell receptor beta chains were sequenced from one sample in a study of T cell responses to AZD1222 COVID-19 vaccine. Produced via immunoSEQ multiplex PCR; TCRdb's table is partial and in-frame only. In the table there are more than 100,000 clones, roughly 91% of which are singletons. The material was peripheral blood, obtained 28 days after the second AZD1222 dose. All receptors derive from an adult who received the AZD1222 COVID-19 vaccine.

This chain uses TRBV7-9 with TRBJ1-6; D might be TRBD1 (5 bases). Germline V CDR1 and CDR2: SEHNR, FQNEAQ (reference sequence). V dropped 5 bases and J dropped 4 bases, with 9 bases sitting between them. This CDR3 contains 14 residues. CDR3 DNA: TGTGCCAGCAGCGAGGACACGTATAATTCACCCCTCCACTTT. It translates to CASSEDTYNSPLHF.

The chain joins TRBV19 to TRBJ1-3; D is unresolved. The CDR3 is 14 residues long. V was pared by 5 bases and J by 3 bases, with 11 bases between. The germline V gene encodes CDR1 LNHDA and CDR2 SQIVND (reference sequence). CDR3 DNA: TGTGCCAGTAGTTTGGCGGTGGTTGGAAACACCATATATTTT. Translating gives CASSLAVVGNTIYF.

This chain links TRBV19 with TRBJ1-2; D is ambiguous. The CDR3 has 14 amino acids. The germline V gene has CDR1 LNHDA and CDR2 SQIVND (reference sequence). With 3 bases removed from V and 4 bases from J, the gap between germline ends came to 12 bases. CDR3: CASSIGGQVYGYTF. CDR3 DNA: TGTGCCAGTAGTATTGGCGGGCAGGTCTATGGCTACACCTTC.

V is TRBV9 and J is TRBJ1-1; 7 nucleotides align to TRBD1. This CDR3 is 14 amino acids long. The germline V gene encodes CDR1 SGDLS and CDR2 YYNGEE. V lost 2 bases, J lost 5 bases, and 6 bases stayed unmatched. The CDR3 region is CASSVRQGGTEAFF. CDR3 in DNA: TGTGCCAGCAGCGTGCGACAGGGTGGAACTGAAGCTTTCTTT.

Only one count was recorded for this clone. V is TRBV11-3 and J is TRBJ1-2; D is unclear. V dropped 6 bases and J dropped 4 bases, with 15 bases sitting between them. Germline loops: CDR1 SGHNT, CDR2 YENEEA. This CDR3 contains 14 residues. For the CDR3, the DNA is TGTGCCAGCAGGTCCCCGCGGTACAGCTATGGCTACACCTTC. As protein: CASRSPRYSYGYTF.

Only one count was recorded for this clone. The chain carries TRBV12-3 or TRBV12-4 and TRBJ2-7; 12 bases line up with TRBD2. V lost 7 bases to trimming and J lost 5 bases; unmatched junction nucleotides: 3. The CDR3 is made up of 13 amino acids. The CDR3 DNA follows: TGTGCCAGCAAGACTAGCGGGAGAAACGAGCAGTACTTC. It translates to CASKTSGRNEQYF.

This clone has only one observation. V is TRBV28 and J is TRBJ2-3; 7 positions agree with TRBD2. Germline V gives CDR1 MDHEN, CDR2 SYDVKM. CDR3 size: 14 residues. The trim removed 7 bases at V and 5 bases at J, leaving 9 bases unmatched. CDR3 coding DNA: TGTGCCAGCACCTCGGGCGGGAGTATAGATACGCAGTATTTT. This translates into CASTSGGSIDTQYF.

The rearrangement uses TRBV2 and TRBJ2-2; 9 bases are shared with TRBD1. V was pared by 10 bases and J by 1 base, with 4 bases of the junction left unmatched. The germline CDR1 and CDR2 sequences are SNHLY and FYNNEI. CDR3 size: 14 residues. The CDR3 bases are TGTGCCATAACAGGGGGCATGAACACCGGGGAGCTGTTTTTT. Protein sequence: CAITGGMNTGELFF.

This chain uses TRBV5-1 with TRBJ2-7; TRBD2 is a possible D gene (5 bases). Per germline, CDR1 SGHRS and CDR2 YFSETQ. Between the trimmed V and J ends, which lost 1 base and 3 bases, there was a span of 11 bases. CDR3 length: 14 amino acids. CDR3 sequence: CASSLSGKDYEQYF. The CDR3 DNA reads as TGCGCCAGCAGCTTGTCCGGGAAAGACTACGAGCAGTACTTC.

The chain has TRBV5-6 and TRBJ1-5, with 7 bases aligning to TRBD1. CDR1 SGHDT and CDR2 YYEEEE come from the germline V gene. V lost 2 bases and J lost 2; bases outside the gene matches: 7. CDR3 length equals 16 residues. The CDR3 region is CASSFRDSLGNQPQHF. CDR3 bases: TGTGCCAGCAGCTTCCGGGACAGCCTCGGCAATCAGCCCCAGCATTTT.

The chain links TRBV5-1 to TRBJ1-5; D might be TRBD1 (6 bases). V shed 4 bases and J shed 4 bases, with 18 bases lying between them. Per germline, CDR1 SGHRS and CDR2 YFSETQ. The CDR3 runs to 16 residues. This chain's CDR3 is CASSQTPGAKNQPQHF. CDR3 coding DNA: TGCGCCAGCAGCCAGACCCCAGGGGCCAAAAATCAGCCCCAGCATTTT.

The chain joins TRBV6-2 or TRBV6-3 to TRBJ2-7, with TRBD2 matching over 8 bases. The J segment lost 7 bases and the V segment lost 6 bases, leaving 11 bases of the junction unmatched. The CDR3 length is 14 residues. Germline loops: CDR1 MNHEY, CDR2 SVGEGT. The CDR3 loop is CASSRTSYGGEQYF. As DNA, the CDR3 is TGTGCCAGCAGCAGGACTAGCTATGGAGGGGAGCAGTACTTC.

V and J are TRBV11-1 and TRBJ1-6; D ambiguous. V was clipped by 2 bases and J by 10 bases, with 18 bases between them. Germline assignment: CDR1 SGHAT and CDR2 FQDESV (reference sequence). This CDR3 spans 16 amino acids. Written as DNA, the CDR3 is TGTGCCAGCAGCTTACATAGCCGGGGTAGTGAATCACCCCTCCACTTT. This encodes CASSLHSRGSESPLHF. Combining the CDR3 with reference TRBV11-1 and TRBJ1-6 gives the whole variable domain EAEVAQSPRYKITEKSQAVAFWCDPISGHATLYWYRQILGQGPELLVQFQDESVVDDSQLPKDRFSAERLKGVDSTLKIQPAELGDSAMYLCASSLHSRGSESPLHFGNGTRLTVT.

V is TRBV12-3 or TRBV12-4 and J is TRBJ2-7, with no clear D. The ends were cut back, 6 bases at V and 3 bases at J, with 12 bases in the middle. The CDR3 loop spans 13 amino acids. The DNA for the CDR3 is TGTGCCAGCAGCCTAGGACGAAACTACGAGCAGTACTTC. Translation: CASSLGRNYEQYF.

The chain joins TRBV29-1 to TRBJ1-2; TRBD1 matches at 9 bases. This CDR3 contains 13 residues. Trimming removed 3 bases from V and 8 bases from J; junction bases left unmatched: 7. Germline V lookup: CDR1 SQVTM, CDR2 ANQGSEA. CDR3 in DNA: TGCAGCGTTGATGCCGGACAGGGGAGCGGCTACACCTTC. Residues: CSVDAGQGSGYTF.